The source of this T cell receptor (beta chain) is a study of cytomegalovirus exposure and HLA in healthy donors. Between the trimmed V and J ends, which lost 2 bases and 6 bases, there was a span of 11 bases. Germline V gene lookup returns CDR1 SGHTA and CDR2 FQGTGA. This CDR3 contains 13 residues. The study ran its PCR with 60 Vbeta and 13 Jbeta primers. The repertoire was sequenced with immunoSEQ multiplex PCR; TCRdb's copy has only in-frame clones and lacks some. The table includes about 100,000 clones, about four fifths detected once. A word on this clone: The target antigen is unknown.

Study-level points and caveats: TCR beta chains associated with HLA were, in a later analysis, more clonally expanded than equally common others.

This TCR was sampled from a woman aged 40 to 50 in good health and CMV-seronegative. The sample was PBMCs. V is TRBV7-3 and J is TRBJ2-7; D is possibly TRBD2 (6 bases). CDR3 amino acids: CASSLGTQTEQYF. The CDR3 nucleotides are TGTGCCAGCAGCTTAGGGACTCAGACCGAGCAGTACTTC.